This T cell receptor beta chain emerged from a study of blood T cell repertoires in COVID-19. Per germline, CDR1 SNHLY and CDR2 FYNNEI. Trimming took 10 bases from V and 2 from J; bases not matched to a gene: 3. CDR3 length equals 14 residues. Method: immunoSEQ multiplex PCR; TCRdb's copy keeps in-frame clones and lacks some. The profile shows about 78,000 clones, around 91% of them singletons. The sequence was obtained from a woman aged 45 to 65 in a cohort sampled during active COVID-19. The material sequenced was peripheral blood. The chain links TRBV2 to TRBJ1-6; TRBD1 matches 9 bases. The DNA for the CDR3 is TGTGCCACCGGGACAGGGACCTATAATTCACCCCTCCACTTT. Translation: CATGTGTYNSPLHF. The variable domain in full, completed from reference TRBV2 and TRBJ1-6, reads EPEVTQTPSHQVTQMGQEVILRCVPISNHLYFYWYRQILGQKVEFLVSFYNNEISEKSEIFDDQFSVERPDGSNFTLKIRSTKLEDSAMYFCATGTGTYNSPLHFGNGTRLTVT.